This entry lists 7 T cell receptor beta chains sequenced from one sample in a study of T-cell reconstitution after alpha-beta-depleted transplantation in children. Using unique molecular identifiers, the investigators prepared the TCRbeta library. TCRdb re-called the PCR reads with MiXCR, one entry per CDR3 protein. The sample shows 250,000 to 400,000 distinct CDR3 sequences, 20% to 30% of them seen only once. The sample was PBMCs, mostly from graft donor cells, taken 180 days after TCRalphabeta/CD19-depleted stem cell transplant. The receptors were sampled from a male patient between 5 and 17 years old who had a stem cell transplant for acute lymphoblastic leukemia, so the T cells may come from the graft donor.

The chain has TRBV10-3 and TRBJ1-2; 11 bases line up with TRBD1. V lost 4 bases to trimming and J lost 6 bases; unmatched junction nucleotides: 4. This CDR3 is 14 amino acids long. CDR1 and CDR2 from the germline V gene are ENHRY and SYGVKD. CDR3 protein: CAISVWGQGDGYTF. Here the CDR3 DNA reads TGTGCCATCAGTGTTTGGGGACAGGGGGATGGCTACACCTTC.

The V call is TRBV28, the J call TRBJ2-6, with 7 bases fitting TRBD1. Germline loops: CDR1 MDHEN, CDR2 SYDVKM. V trimming: 5 bases; J trimming: 4 bases; junction bases outside the gene matches: 17. The CDR3 sequence is 19 residues long. This CDR3 reads CASSPLALRGRAGANVLTF. CDR3 in DNA: TGTGCCAGCAGTCCTCTTGCTCTGAGGGGGCGCGCCGGGGCCAACGTCCTGACTTTC.

The chain recombines TRBV6-5 with TRBJ2-4; possibly TRBD1 or TRBD2 for D (5 bases each). This CDR3 region has 15 residues. The V end lost 0 bases, the J end lost 1 base, and 7 bases lay between the germline ends. Germline V gene lookup returns CDR1 MNHEY and CDR2 SVGAGI. CDR3 in DNA: TGTGCCAGCAGTTACTCGGGACGGGCCAAAAACATTCAGTACTTC. It is translated as CASSYSGRAKNIQYF.

The V call is TRBV10-3, the J call TRBJ2-5, with 9 bases fitting TRBD1. In germline, CDR1 is ENHRY, CDR2 SYGVKD. The CDR3 sequence is 14 residues long. V was clipped by 5 bases and J by 2 bases; unmatched bases: 3. CDR3 loop: CAISRTGAQETQYF. DNA for the CDR3: TGTGCCATCAGTAGGACAGGGGCGCAAGAGACCCAGTACTTC.

This clonotype occurred once. This chain links TRBV7-8 with TRBJ2-1, with D tentatively TRBD1 (6 bases). Germline loops: CDR1 SGHVS, CDR2 FQNEAQ. This CDR3 is 14 amino acids long. Trimming cost V 5 bases and J 0 bases, with 8 bases left between them. The CDR3 region is CASSQGSSYNEQFF. CDR3 DNA: TGTGCCAGCAGCCAGGGGAGCTCCTACAATGAGCAGTTCTTC. Supplemented by reference TRBV7-8 and TRBJ2-1, the full variable domain reads GAGVSQSPRYKVAKRGQDVALRCDPISGHVSLFWYQQALGQGPEFLTYFQNEAQLDKSGLPSDRFFAERPEGSVSTLKIQRTQQEDSAVYLCASSQGSSYNEQFFGPGTRLTVL.

This clonotype was seen a handful of times. This sequence joins TRBV7-3 and TRBJ2-2; 9 bases fit TRBD2. V lost 2 bases to trimming and J lost 9 bases; unmatched junction nucleotides: 10. This CDR3 spans 16 amino acids. Germline lookup yields CDR1 SGHTA and CDR2 FQGTGA. The CDR3: CASSLRSGSSPRELFF. The DNA for the CDR3 is TGTGCCAGCAGCTTACGTAGCGGGAGTTCGCCCAGGGAGCTGTTTTTT.

This clonotype has more than one count but fewer than ten. V gene TRBV15 combines with J gene TRBJ2-7; TRBD2 is a possible D gene (5 bases). CDR3 length: 15 residues. V was trimmed by 0 bases and J by 4 bases, leaving 13 bases between them. CDR1 and CDR2 from the germline V gene are LNHNV and YYDKDF (reference sequence). CDR3 nucleotide sequence: TGTGCCACCAGCAGAGAAGGCGGGCCCCCTTACGAGCAGTACTTC. Translated, it gives CATSREGGPPYEQYF.